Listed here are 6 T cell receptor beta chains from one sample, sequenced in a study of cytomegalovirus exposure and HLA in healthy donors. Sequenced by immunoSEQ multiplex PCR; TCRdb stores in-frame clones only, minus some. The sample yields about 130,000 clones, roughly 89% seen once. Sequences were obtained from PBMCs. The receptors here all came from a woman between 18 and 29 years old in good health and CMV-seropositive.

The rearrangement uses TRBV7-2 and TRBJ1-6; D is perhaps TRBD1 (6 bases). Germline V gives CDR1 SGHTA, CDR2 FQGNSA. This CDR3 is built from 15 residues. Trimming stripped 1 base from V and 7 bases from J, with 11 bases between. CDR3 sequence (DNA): TGTGCCAGCAGCTTAGTTTCAGGGGCAAATTCACCCCTCCACTTT. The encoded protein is CASSLVSGANSPLHF.

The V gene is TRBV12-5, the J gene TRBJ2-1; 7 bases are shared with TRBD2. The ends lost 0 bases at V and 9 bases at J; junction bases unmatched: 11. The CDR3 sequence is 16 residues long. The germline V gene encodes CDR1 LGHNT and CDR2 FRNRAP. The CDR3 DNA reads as TGTGCTAGTGGTTTGGTACTGGGAGGGCAGGGCCCTGAGCAGTTCTTC. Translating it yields CASGLVLGGQGPEQFF.

CDR3 DNA: TGCGCCAGCAGCTCGACTACCAACACCGGGGAGCTGTTTTTT. Its protein product is CASSSTTNTGELFF. The gene calls are TRBV5-1 and TRBJ2-2; the D gene is possibly TRBD2 (5 bases). The germline V gene has CDR1 SGHRS and CDR2 YFSETQ. The CDR3 length is 14 residues. The V and J ends lost 3 bases and 2 bases respectively, with 8 bases between them.

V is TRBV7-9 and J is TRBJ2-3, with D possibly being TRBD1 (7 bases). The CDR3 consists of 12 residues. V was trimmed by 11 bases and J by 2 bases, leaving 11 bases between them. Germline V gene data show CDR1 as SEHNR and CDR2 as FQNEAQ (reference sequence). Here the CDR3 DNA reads TGTGCCGCGGGGACAGTCACAGATACGCAGTATTTT. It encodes CAAGTVTDTQYF.

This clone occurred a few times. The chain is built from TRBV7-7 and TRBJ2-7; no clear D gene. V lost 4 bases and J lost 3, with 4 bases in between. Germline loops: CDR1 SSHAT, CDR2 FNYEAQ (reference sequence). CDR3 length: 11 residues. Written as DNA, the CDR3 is TGTGCCAGCAGCTACTGCTACGAGCAGTACTTC. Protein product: CASSYCYEQYF.

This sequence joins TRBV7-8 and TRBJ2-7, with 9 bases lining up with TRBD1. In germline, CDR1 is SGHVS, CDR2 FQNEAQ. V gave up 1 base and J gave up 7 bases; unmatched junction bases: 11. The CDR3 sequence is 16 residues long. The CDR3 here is CASSLDSGTGKREQYF. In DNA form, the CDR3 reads TGTGCCAGCAGCTTAGACTCGGGGACAGGGAAGCGGGAGCAGTACTTC.